A single sample is the source of the 28 T cell receptor beta chains below, sequenced in a study of cytomegalovirus exposure and HLA in healthy donors. The primer mix had 60 Vbeta and 13 Jbeta primers. Repertoires were generated with immunoSEQ multiplex PCR, while TCRdb's copy carries only in-frame clones and drops some. The repertoire holds about 190,000 clones, with about 80% as singletons. The sample consisted of PBMCs. The source of these receptors is a woman between 25 and 40 years old in good health and CMV-seronegative.

The V and J genes are TRBV19 and TRBJ2-2; 7 bases agree with TRBD2. Germline V gene data show CDR1 as LNHDA and CDR2 as SQIVND (reference sequence). V lost 4 bases and J lost 3; bases outside the gene matches: 8. The CDR3 loop spans 16 amino acids. The CDR3, as DNA: TGTGCCAGTAGTACCCCACTTGGGGGGGACACCGGGGAGCTGTTTTTT. This codes for CASSTPLGGDTGELFF.

The J gene is TRBJ1-2, the V gene TRBV4-1; 9 bases line up with TRBD1. The CDR3 consists of 18 residues. CDR1 is MGHRA and CDR2 is YSYEKL in the germline V gene. V trimming: 3 bases; J trimming: 4 bases; junction bases outside the gene matches: 15. The DNA of the CDR3 is TGCGCCAGCAGCCACCTCCCGGGACAGGGTTACGATCGCTATGGCTACACCTTC. Its translation: CASSHLPGQGYDRYGYTF.

This clone occurred a few times. The V and J genes are TRBV19 and TRBJ2-1; D may be TRBD2 (5 bases). From germline, CDR1 is LNHDA and CDR2 SQIVND (reference sequence). V lost 1 base to trimming and J lost 2 bases, with 9 bases between them. This CDR3 region has 15 residues. This CDR3 reads CASSIGGGPYNEQFF. CDR3 DNA: TGTGCCAGTAGTATAGGAGGCGGGCCCTACAATGAGCAGTTCTTC.

The chain couples TRBV2 to TRBJ1-1; D is possibly TRBD1 (6 bases). This CDR3 has 14 amino acids. The V end lost 6 bases, the J end lost 3 bases, and 14 bases lay between the germline ends. CDR1 and CDR2 from the germline V gene are SNHLY and FYNNEI. The CDR3 loop reads CASSGGLGDTEAFF. The CDR3 DNA follows: TGTGCCAGCAGCGGGGGGCTCGGGGACACTGAAGCTTTCTTT.

The V and J genes are TRBV7-2 and TRBJ2-7; a possible D gene is TRBD1 (5 bases). The V end lost 5 bases, the J end lost 5 bases, and 13 bases lay between the germline ends. There are 13 residues in the CDR3. In germline, CDR1 is SGHTA, CDR2 FQGNSA. CDR3 in DNA: TGTGCCAGCAGCCCAAAGGGGATCCACGAGCAGTACTTC. Its protein is CASSPKGIHEQYF. Using reference TRBV7-2 and TRBJ2-7 for the parts outside the CDR3, the full variable domain is GAGVSQSPSNKVTEKGKDVELRCDPISGHTALYWYRQSLGQGLEFLIYFQGNSAPDKSGLPSDRFSAERTGGSVSTLTIQRTQQEDSAVYLCASSPKGIHEQYFGPGTRLTVT.

The V and J genes are TRBV5-1 and TRBJ2-7; D perhaps matches TRBD1 (7 bases). CDR3 length: 17 residues. Trimming took 0 bases from V and 7 from J, leaving 23 bases between them. Per germline, CDR1 SGHRS and CDR2 YFSETQ. CDR3: CASSLVHLTGRLQEQYF. The CDR3 region has the DNA TGCGCCAGCAGCTTGGTCCACCTGACAGGGAGGCTCCAGGAGCAGTACTTC.

The chain couples TRBV5-6 to TRBJ2-1, with D maybe TRBD2 (5 bases). Germline-derived CDR1 and CDR2 are SGHDT and YYEEEE. The CDR3 is made up of 16 amino acids. V shed 2 bases and J shed 0 bases, with 12 bases lying between them. DNA of the CDR3: TGTGCCAGCAGCTTCCGTCCGGGGAGCTCCTACAATGAGCAGTTCTTC. Translation gives CASSFRPGSSYNEQFF.

A remark on this clone: The junction differs from germline at one of its ends, possibly a read error. The chain couples TRBV7-7 to TRBJ2-1; 11 bases are shared with TRBD2. Germline V gives CDR1 SSHAT, CDR2 FNYEAQ (reference sequence). CDR3 length: 15 amino acids. The CDR3 spells CASSLAMGLADEQFF. The DNA for the CDR3 is TGTGCTAGCAGCTTAGCGATGGGACTAGCGGATGAGCAGTTCTTC.

This chain joins TRBV10-3 and TRBJ2-3; 8 bases agree with TRBD2. This CDR3 contains 14 residues. The germline V gene has CDR1 ENHRY and CDR2 SYGVKD. With 6 bases clipped from V and 2 bases from J, the junction kept 4 bases outside the gene matches. The CDR3 nucleotides read TGTGCCATCAGGGCGGGGGGCCCCACAGATACGCAGTATTTT. This gives the protein CAIRAGGPTDTQYF.

The chain carries TRBV25-1 and TRBJ1-2; D is uncertain. V was cut by 5 bases and J by 6 bases, with 7 bases left in between. CDR1 and CDR2 from the germline V gene are MGHDK and SYGVNS. CDR3 length equals 11 residues. The CDR3, as DNA: TGTGCCAGCAGTTACGGAGATGGCTACACCTTC. This sequence encodes CASSYGDGYTF.

The rearrangement links TRBV10-1 to TRBJ2-1, with D tentatively TRBD2 (7 bases). The CDR3 is 15 residues long. Trimming left V 0 bases short and J 7 bases short, with 13 bases between. CDR1 and CDR2 (germline): WNHNN, SYGVQD (reference sequence). The CDR3 DNA sequence: TGCGCCAGCAGTGAGTCCGGGGGGCTGGTGAATGAGCAGTTCTTC. It is translated as CASSESGGLVNEQFF.

The genes are TRBV7-6 and TRBJ2-1, with TRBD2 matching 7 bases. J lost 7 bases, V lost 1 base, and 7 bases had no gene match. The CDR3 has 15 amino acids. Per the germline V gene, CDR1 is SGHVS and CDR2 is FNYEAQ. This CDR3 reads CASSLGTSGGNEQFF. The CDR3 DNA reads as TGTGCCAGCAGCTTAGGGACTAGTGGCGGAAATGAGCAGTTCTTC.

The CDR3 DNA follows: TGCGCCAGCAGGTTGACAGCTTCCACCGGGGAGCTGTTTTTT. Translated: CASRLTASTGELFF. The chain recombines TRBV5-1 with TRBJ2-2; D perhaps matches TRBD1 (5 bases). Germline values: CDR1 SGHRS, CDR2 YFSETQ. Deletions cut 5 bases from V and 4 bases from J, with 12 bases between. The CDR3 has 14 amino acids.

V is TRBV28 and J is TRBJ2-3; TRBD2 is a possible D gene (7 bases). This CDR3 spans 15 amino acids. V was shortened by 6 bases and J by 3 bases, with 16 bases between the two germline ends. Germline CDR1 and CDR2: MDHEN and SYDVKM. The CDR3 nucleotides read TGTGCCAGCAGCCTGGGGGGGGCAGTTACAGATACGCAGTATTTT. Its protein product is CASSLGGAVTDTQYF.

This rearrangement joins TRBV9 to TRBJ2-1; 14 bases match TRBD2. This CDR3 spans 14 amino acids. The J segment lost 14 bases and the V segment lost 4 bases, leaving 8 bases of the junction unmatched. Germline V gives CDR1 SGDLS, CDR2 YYNGEE. Here the CDR3 DNA reads TGTGCCAGCAGCCAAGGACTAGCGGGAGGTGTGGAGTTCTTC. This gives the protein CASSQGLAGGVEFF.

This clone was seen only once. The chain links TRBV7-9 to TRBJ2-5; D gene unclear. Per germline, CDR1 SEHNR and CDR2 FQNEAQ (reference sequence). This CDR3 spans 11 amino acids. The V end lost 2 bases, the J end lost 5 bases, and 3 bases lay between the germline ends. CDR3 region: CASSLLETQYF. The DNA for the CDR3 is TGTGCCAGCAGCTTACTGGAGACCCAGTACTTC.

This clone was picked up one time. The chain recombines TRBV4-3 with TRBJ2-7, with 9 nucleotides matching TRBD1. This CDR3 comprises 14 residues. CDR1 is LGHNA and CDR2 is YSLEER in the germline V gene. With V trimmed by 3 bases and J by 6 bases, 6 bases remained unmatched. In DNA, the CDR3 is TGCGCCAGCAGCCAGGTAATGACAGGGGGCGAGCAGTACTTC. The encoded protein is CASSQVMTGGEQYF.

The CDR3 here is CASSYPSGQGGYTF. Here the CDR3 DNA reads TGTGCCAGCAGTTACCCGAGCGGACAGGGGGGCTACACCTTC. The chain has TRBV6-5 and TRBJ1-2; the match to TRBD1 covers 9 bases. Germline lookup yields CDR1 MNHEY and CDR2 SVGAGI. CDR3 length equals 14 residues. The V gene end was trimmed by 2 bases and the J gene end by 8 bases; junction bases not matched to a gene: 6.

A word on this clone: Its ends do not fully match the called genes, so a read error is possible. This sequence joins TRBV7-9 and TRBJ2-3, with 12 bases lining up with TRBD2. CDR1 and CDR2 (germline): SEHNR, FQNEAQ (reference sequence). The CDR3 is made up of 18 amino acids. CDR3 DNA: TGTTCCAGCAGCTTAAACGTTCTAGCGGGAGGGCCCCCGGATACGCAGTATTTT. Its translation: CSSSLNVLAGGPPDTQYF.

This clone appeared a few times. The chain recombines TRBV6-5 with TRBJ1-4, with D unclear. Looked up from germline, CDR1 is MNHEY and CDR2 is SVGAGI. This CDR3 has 12 amino acids. The germline V and J ends were trimmed by 5 bases and 7 bases, with 8 bases remaining between them. Written as DNA, the CDR3 is TGTGCCAGCAGTACTGCGAGTGAAAAACTGTTTTTT. It translates to CASSTASEKLFF.

This chain joins TRBV6-5 and TRBJ1-1, with 9 bases identical to TRBD1. V was clipped by 2 bases and J by 10 bases; unmatched bases: 8. Germline CDR1 reads MNHEY; CDR2 reads SVGAGI. The CDR3 is 14 residues long. The CDR3 nucleotides are TGTGCCAGCAGTTACCCCACAGGGGGCTCTCCAGCTTTCTTT. It yields the protein CASSYPTGGSPAFF.

J is TRBJ2-1 and V is TRBV20-1; D call uncertain. CDR1 is DFQATT and CDR2 is SNEGSKA in the germline V gene (reference sequence). The CDR3 is 11 residues long. The CDR3 DNA reads TGCAGCTTATGGTCCGCGAATATGCAGTTCTTC. Its protein product is CSLWSANMQFF.

Only a few counts were recorded for this clone. This chain uses TRBV6-1 with TRBJ2-7, with 8 positions matching TRBD1. V dropped 6 bases and J dropped 5; count of bases not matched to a gene: 6. This CDR3 region has 13 residues. Germline assignment: CDR1 MNHNS and CDR2 SASEGT. In DNA form, the CDR3 reads TGTGCCAGCAGGAAGGACAGGGACCACGAGCAGTACTTC. Protein: CASRKDRDHEQYF.

The chain is built from TRBV25-1 and TRBJ2-2; D may be TRBD1 (6 bases). V was clipped by 4 bases and J by 3 bases, with 18 bases between them. The germline gives CDR1 MGHDK, CDR2 SYGVNS. This CDR3 spans 17 amino acids. The CDR3 nucleotides are TGTGCCAGCAGTGTACAGGGTTACAATGCGGACACCGGGGAGCTGTTTTTT. This sequence encodes CASSVQGYNADTGELFF.

The chain has TRBV7-3 and TRBJ2-5; 7 bases are a match to TRBD1. The CDR3 extends over 14 amino acids. V shed 5 bases, J shed 5 bases, and the junction held 8 bases outside the gene matches. Germline-derived CDR1 and CDR2 are SGHTA and FQGTGA. CDR3: CASSPRQGGETQYF. The DNA for the CDR3 is TGTGCCAGCAGCCCAAGACAGGGTGGGGAGACCCAGTACTTC.

This chain's CDR3 is CASSFNYYTDTQYF. The CDR3 nucleotides are TGTGCCAGCAGCTTTAACTACTACACAGATACGCAGTATTTT. The chain links TRBV7-2 to TRBJ2-3, with D uncertain. Trimming stripped 3 bases from V and 2 bases from J, with 9 bases between. Looked up from germline, CDR1 is SGHTA and CDR2 is FQGNSA. The CDR3 contains 14 residues.

This clone has just a few counts. CDR3 sequence reads: CASSYPSGGALGEQFF. The CDR3 DNA follows: TGTGCCAGCAGTTACCCAAGCGGGGGGGCCTTGGGTGAGCAGTTCTTC. The chain uses TRBV6-5 and TRBJ2-1, with 10 bases aligning to TRBD2. This CDR3 is built from 16 residues. Germline CDR1 is MNHEY and CDR2 is SVGAGI. V lost 2 bases, J lost 9 bases, and 10 bases stayed unmatched.

This chain joins TRBV5-8 and TRBJ2-7; TRBD1 agrees at 7 bases. V was pared by 2 bases and J by 4 bases, with 9 bases of the junction left unmatched. Germline-derived CDR1 and CDR2 are SGHTS and YDEGEE. CDR3 length: 15 residues. The CDR3 coding sequence is TGTGCCAGCAGCTTAGCGCAGGGGGTGTCGTACGAGCAGTACTTC. Translating gives CASSLAQGVSYEQYF.